These T cell receptor beta chains were read from a single sample in a study of T cell changes during pregnancy in multiple sclerosis. Sequenced by immunoSEQ multiplex PCR; TCRdb stores in-frame clones only, minus some. The sample lists tens of thousands of clones, roughly 90% seen once, with 5.4% in the top ten. Sequencing was performed on peripheral blood, taken in the third trimester of pregnancy. Source of these receptors: a female donor in good health, enrolled as a control in a pregnancy study. CDR3s include the opening cysteine and the closing phenylalanine or tryptophan. D genes are given only for firm matches. The size field is filled for only some rows; it gives once, few, many or a size class.

j_gene: TRBJ2-3
v_gene: TRBV19
d_gene: -
abundance: -
CDR3nt: TGTGCCAGTAGTATGACTAAAGATACGCAGTATTTT
CDR3aa: CASSMTKDTQYF

j_gene: TRBJ2-1
v_gene: TRBV29-1
d_gene: TRBD1
abundance: -
CDR3nt: TGCAGCGTTGAGCGGACAGGGATTCGGGAAAGTGAGCAGTTCTTC
CDR3aa: CSVERTGIRESEQFF

j_gene: TRBJ2-1
v_gene: TRBV7-6
d_gene: TRBD2
abundance: once
CDR3nt: TGTGCCAGCAGCCGCGGACTAGCGGATTACAATGAGCAGTTCTTC
CDR3aa: CASSRGLADYNEQFF

j_gene: TRBJ1-5
v_gene: TRBV6-1
d_gene: -
abundance: few
CDR3nt: TGTGCCAGCAGTGATCGCAGGGGAAATAGCAATCAGCCCCAGCATTTT
CDR3aa: CASSDRRGNSNQPQHF

j_gene: TRBJ2-3
v_gene: TRBV5-6
d_gene: -
abundance: -
CDR3nt: TGTGCCAGCAGCTCACAGGAAGAAGATACGCAGTATTTT
CDR3aa: CASSSQEEDTQYF

j_gene: TRBJ2-2
v_gene: TRBV14
d_gene: -
abundance: -
CDR3nt: TGTGCCAGCAGCCAAGCGCGCCCTGGTAGAGGGGAGCTGTTTTTT
CDR3aa: CASSQARPGRGELFF

j_gene: TRBJ2-2
v_gene: TRBV6-6
d_gene: TRBD1
abundance: -
CDR3nt: TGTGCCAGCAGTCACCAGACAGGGGGCACCGGGGAGCTGTTTTTT
CDR3aa: CASSHQTGGTGELFF

j_gene: TRBJ2-3
v_gene: TRBV7-9
d_gene: TRBD2
abundance: -
CDR3nt: TGTGCCAGCAGCCCCAGGCTAGCGGGGCCCCTTCGGGCAGATACGCAGTATTTT
CDR3aa: CASSPRLAGPLRADTQYF

j_gene: TRBJ1-2
v_gene: TRBV19
d_gene: -
abundance: -
CDR3nt: TGTGCCAGTAGTATAGGGAGGGATTGGGCCCGAGAAAACTATGGCTACACCTTC
CDR3aa: CASSIGRDWARENYGYTF

j_gene: TRBJ2-1
v_gene: TRBV9
d_gene: TRBD2
abundance: -
CDR3nt: TGTGCCAGCAGCCCGCGGGGGACTAGCGGCCCGAGCTCCTACAATGAGCAGTTCTTC
CDR3aa: CASSPRGTSGPSSYNEQFF

j_gene: TRBJ2-1
v_gene: TRBV5-4
d_gene: TRBD2
abundance: -
CDR3nt: TGTGCCAGCAGCTTTGGCAGACTAGCGGGAGGCCTCAAGAATGAGCAGTTCTTC
CDR3aa: CASSFGRLAGGLKNEQFF

j_gene: TRBJ2-3
v_gene: TRBV6-4
d_gene: TRBD2
abundance: medium-sized
CDR3nt: TGTGCCAGCAGTGGGACTAGCGGCACAGATACGCAGTATTTT
CDR3aa: CASSGTSGTDTQYF

j_gene: TRBJ1-6
v_gene: TRBV5-6
d_gene: TRBD1
abundance: few
CDR3nt: TGTGCCAGCAGCTCCCTCGACAGGGATAATTCACCCCTCCACTTT
CDR3aa: CASSSLDRDNSPLHF

j_gene: TRBJ1-1
v_gene: TRBV28
d_gene: -
abundance: -
CDR3nt: TGTGCCAGCAGTTTAGGGGCACCGCCGGCCGCTTTCTTT
CDR3aa: CASSLGAPPAAFF

j_gene: TRBJ2-7
v_gene: TRBV28
d_gene: TRBD1
abundance: -
CDR3nt: TGTGCCAGCAGTTTCCTGGGACAGCCGTACTTC
CDR3aa: CASSFLGQPYF

j_gene: TRBJ2-2
v_gene: TRBV6-1
d_gene: TRBD2
abundance: -
CDR3nt: TGTGCCAGCAGCGGGACTAGCGGGAGCAGCGGGGAGCTGTTTTTT
CDR3aa: CASSGTSGSSGELFF

j_gene: TRBJ1-1
v_gene: TRBV9
d_gene: TRBD1
abundance: -
CDR3nt: TGTGCCAGCAGCGAGGGACAGGTGGGGGGAGCTTTCTTT
CDR3aa: CASSEGQVGGAFF

j_gene: TRBJ1-3
v_gene: TRBV4-3
d_gene: -
abundance: -
CDR3nt: TGCGCCAGCAGCCAAGACAGGGCCCCAAACACCATATATTTT
CDR3aa: CASSQDRAPNTIYF

j_gene: TRBJ1-6
v_gene: TRBV18
d_gene: -
abundance: -
CDR3nt: TGTGCCAGCTCACCACCGGGCCAGGCGTATAATTCACCCCTCCACTTT
CDR3aa: CASSPPGQAYNSPLHF

j_gene: TRBJ2-1
v_gene: TRBV5-1
d_gene: -
abundance: -
CDR3nt: TGCGCCAGCAGCTCGCGAGGTGAGCAGTTCTTC
CDR3aa: CASSSRGEQFF

j_gene: TRBJ2-3
v_gene: TRBV4-1
d_gene: TRBD2
abundance: -
CDR3nt: TGCGCCAGCAGCCAGGGACTAGCAGGAGATACGCAGTATTTT
CDR3aa: CASSQGLAGDTQYF

j_gene: TRBJ2-7
v_gene: TRBV6-6
d_gene: -
abundance: -
CDR3nt: TGTGCCAGCAGGCCCCCCAGCGGGCACTCCTACGAGCAGTACTTC
CDR3aa: CASRPPSGHSYEQYF

j_gene: TRBJ2-2
v_gene: TRBV6-1
d_gene: -
abundance: -
CDR3nt: TGTGCCAGCAGTGAGAGGCGGGCGAGCACCGGGGAGCTGTTTTTT
CDR3aa: CASSERRASTGELFF

j_gene: TRBJ2-1
v_gene: TRBV28
d_gene: TRBD2
abundance: -
CDR3nt: TGTGCCAGCAGTTCGGTGGGACTAGCGGGCCGGATGAATGAGCAGTTCTTC
CDR3aa: CASSSVGLAGRMNEQFF

j_gene: TRBJ2-1
v_gene: TRBV28
d_gene: -
abundance: -
CDR3nt: TGTGCCAGCCTTGTGCCCGGAGAATCCTACAATGAGCAGTTCTTC
CDR3aa: CASLVPGESYNEQFF

j_gene: TRBJ2-6
v_gene: TRBV4-2
d_gene: TRBD1
abundance: -
CDR3nt: TGTGCCAGCAGCCAAGAATTAAAAGGCCAGGGGGCGCGCGGGGCCAACGTCCTGACTTTC
CDR3aa: CASSQELKGQGARGANVLTF

j_gene: TRBJ2-2
v_gene: TRBV4-3
d_gene: TRBD2
abundance: -
CDR3nt: TGCGCCAGCAGCCAAGATCGGGCGGGGGGGGTGTCCGGGGAGCTGTTTTTT
CDR3aa: CASSQDRAGGVSGELFF

j_gene: TRBJ2-1
v_gene: TRBV7-3
d_gene: TRBD2
abundance: -
CDR3nt: TGTGCCAGCAGCTTCTCCAGCGGGGAGAGCTCCTACAATGAGCAGTTCTTC
CDR3aa: CASSFSSGESSYNEQFF

j_gene: TRBJ2-6
v_gene: TRBV6-4
d_gene: -
abundance: -
CDR3nt: TGTGCCAGCAGTGACTCGACATCAGGGGAAGGGGCCAACGTCCTGACTTTC
CDR3aa: CASSDSTSGEGANVLTF

j_gene: TRBJ1-2
v_gene: TRBV6-5
d_gene: -
abundance: -
CDR3nt: TGTGCCAGCACCAGAGGGTCTGGCTATGGCTACACCTTC
CDR3aa: CASTRGSGYGYTF

j_gene: TRBJ2-3
v_gene: TRBV5-1
d_gene: TRBD2
abundance: -
CDR3nt: TGCGCCAGCAGCTCAAGCGGGGGGGGCCGAGATACGCAGTATTTT
CDR3aa: CASSSSGGGRDTQYF

j_gene: TRBJ2-7
v_gene: TRBV5-6
d_gene: TRBD1
abundance: -
CDR3nt: TGTGCCAGCAGCTTGGGACAGGGGCCCTACGAGCAGTACTTC
CDR3aa: CASSLGQGPYEQYF

j_gene: TRBJ2-3
v_gene: TRBV6-4
d_gene: TRBD1
abundance: -
CDR3nt: TGTGCCAGCAGTGACCAACCGGGACAGGGGGGAGTTACGCAGTATTTT
CDR3aa: CASSDQPGQGGVTQYF

j_gene: TRBJ2-6
v_gene: TRBV7-6
d_gene: -
abundance: -
CDR3nt: TGTGCCAGCAGCGGCTCCTCGGGCGGAGGGCTGAGAGCCAACGTCCTGACTTTC
CDR3aa: CASSGSSGGGLRANVLTF

j_gene: TRBJ1-2
v_gene: TRBV10-2
d_gene: TRBD1
abundance: -
CDR3nt: TGCGCCAGCAGTGAAGGGGGCGGCTATGGCTACACCTTC
CDR3aa: CASSEGGGYGYTF

j_gene: TRBJ2-7
v_gene: TRBV11-2
d_gene: TRBD2
abundance: -
CDR3nt: TGTGCCAGCAGCTCATCCCGGCGGACTAGCGGGATCTACGAGCAGTACTTC
CDR3aa: CASSSSRRTSGIYEQYF

j_gene: TRBJ2-1
v_gene: TRBV10-3
d_gene: TRBD2
abundance: -
CDR3nt: TGTGCCATCCAGGCACTAGCGGGAAATGAGCAGTTCTTC
CDR3aa: CAIQALAGNEQFF

j_gene: TRBJ2-7
v_gene: TRBV7-6
d_gene: TRBD2
abundance: -
CDR3nt: TGTGCCAGCAGCCGCGAGACTAGCGGGGGGCTCCGTGGGGACGAGCAGTACTTC
CDR3aa: CASSRETSGGLRGDEQYF

j_gene: TRBJ1-1
v_gene: TRBV2
d_gene: -
abundance: -
CDR3nt: TGTGCCAGCAGGTGGGATACAGGGCAGAACACTGAAGCTTTCTTT
CDR3aa: CASRWDTGQNTEAFF

j_gene: TRBJ2-5
v_gene: TRBV5-1
d_gene: -
abundance: -
CDR3nt: TGCGCCAGCAGCTTGGGCGGGGCCCCAGGGGAGACCCAGTACTTC
CDR3aa: CASSLGGAPGETQYF

j_gene: TRBJ2-1
v_gene: TRBV5-4
d_gene: -
abundance: -
CDR3nt: TGTGCCAGCAGCTTGGCCCGTGGGACTGCGGACGGGCAGTTCTTC
CDR3aa: CASSLARGTADGQFF

j_gene: TRBJ1-2
v_gene: TRBV7-8
d_gene: -
abundance: -
CDR3nt: TGTGCCAGCAGCCCGAGAGGGGAGGGAGGCGGCTACACCTTC
CDR3aa: CASSPRGEGGGYTF

j_gene: TRBJ2-1
v_gene: TRBV29-1
d_gene: TRBD2
abundance: -
CDR3nt: TGCAGCGCCTCGGTGGGGCGGGAGGTGGCTGAGCAGTTCTTC
CDR3aa: CSASVGREVAEQFF

j_gene: TRBJ1-5
v_gene: TRBV16
d_gene: TRBD1
abundance: few
CDR3nt: TGTGCCAGCAGCCAGAGTACCGGGACAGGGGGTCAGCCCCAGCATTTT
CDR3aa: CASSQSTGTGGQPQHF

j_gene: TRBJ1-2
v_gene: TRBV6-4
d_gene: -
abundance: -
CDR3nt: TGTGCCAGCACCCCCCACCCCGTCCCCAGAGGCTACACCTTC
CDR3aa: CASTPHPVPRGYTF